Sequencing of this TCR beta chain was carried out in a study of cytomegalovirus exposure and HLA in healthy donors (dated by TCRdb to between 2016 and 2019). Study-wide context: The 500 to 800 repertoires of the first cohort and the 120 validation repertoires were produced on the same platform, according to a later analysis. The study aimed to test whether signatures of past pathogen exposure could be identified by cataloging public T cell receptors. In addition to the first cohort of 666 subjects, a separate validation cohort of 120 different subjects was used. To predict cytomegalovirus infection status, the study combined high-throughput TCR immunosequencing, statistical association of individual TCRs with disease status, and machine learning. Study-wide conclusions, independent of this receptor: In the study, 150 to 200 TCR beta chains were listed as associated with cytomegalovirus. In a later analysis, TCRs clustered in the first cohort were found to also tend to co-occur in the 130 or so validation repertoires, with 85% to 95% of cluster scores above 0. In both the original and validation cohorts, the classifier was reported to diagnose cytomegalovirus status with high specificity and sensitivity. The authors suggested that the approach could potentially be extended to other disease states and immunological phenotypes. While some public TCRs were present in many individuals, most TCR sequences turned up only very rarely across donors. The validation cohort had no HLA typing available for a later analysis, so co-occurrence within that cohort was assessed over all 120 or so repertoires. In vitro tests confirmed that three of the cytomegalovirus-associated TCR beta chains recognize cytomegalovirus antigens.

From a lookup of the germline V gene (reference sequence), CDR1 and CDR2 are SEHNR and FQNEAQ. V loses 6 bases, J loses 6 bases, and the germline ends lie 13 bases apart. The CDR3 covers 13 residues, taking in both the cysteine and the phenylalanine. The retained sequence is limited to the CDR3, 39 bases, with the frame set at the first base. The donors were included in the validation cohort of some 120 subjects, a group kept apart from the approximately 700-subject first cohort. To prepare the library, the immunoSEQ multiplex PCR assay was applied. The original pipeline was this. A statistical classification framework was built for diagnosing cytomegalovirus status from the catalog of TCR beta chain sequences. TCRdb took this table from immuneACCESS and kept in-frame rearrangements with V and J called. Such tables lack part of the clones; where checked against another copy, unresolved V genes explain under half of the gap, and the rest is unexplained. V and J calls plus clone size are reproduced from that table; the DNA served to infer D and trimming. The sample table lists 150,000 to 180,000 clones, 75% to 90% of them with a count of one. Of the sample, about a fifth falls within the top ten clones.

Comment on this clone: Its antigen remains undetermined. No base quality information exists; no much larger clone differs at one position.

The V and J genes are TRBV7-9 and TRBJ2-3; the D segment could be TRBD1, given 5 matching bases. Source material: PBMCs. The clonotype comes from a man aged 18 to 30 in good health and CMV-seropositive. The CDR3 protein sequence reads: CASRQMTVDTQYF. The nucleotide sequence is given as TGTGCCAGCAGGCAAATGACAGTTGATACGCAGTATTTT.